This T cell receptor beta chain was identified in a study of cytomegalovirus exposure and HLA in healthy donors. PCR employed 60 Vbeta and 13 Jbeta primers. TCRdb's table, derived via immunoSEQ multiplex PCR, lists solely in-frame clones and lacks some. Here the sample spans roughly 100,000 clones, 64% being singletons. CDR3 size: 17 residues. Germline V gene sequence: CDR1 SGHRS, CDR2 YFSETQ. Trimming removed 0 bases at V and 1 base at J, with 13 bases between. This chain joins TRBV5-1 and TRBJ2-2; a weak D match, TRBD1 (6 bases). Specimen: PBMCs. This sequence originates from a man in his sixties in good health and CMV-seronegative. CDR3 region: CASSLGPQQGNTGELFF. The CDR3 DNA is TGCGCCAGCAGCTTGGGACCTCAACAGGGGAACACCGGGGAGCTGTTTTTT.